This TCR beta chain is drawn from a study of shared clonotypes between healthy human individuals. Study-level points and caveats: Despite large depth, rarefaction showed incomplete sorted-subset sequencing. In general, naive subsets displayed greater estimated richness than memory subsets did. It was anticipated that sequencing depth would influence how many clonotypes donors shared.

V was clipped by 2 bases and J by 3 bases; unmatched bases: 14. CDR1 is LGHNA and CDR2 is YSLEER in the germline V gene. The CDR3 totals 18 residues. A note on this clone: Its specificity is not known.

Per sorted-subset replicate PCR, input was 150 to 250 ng DNA, representing around 29,000 T cell genomes. Generated by immunoSEQ multiplex PCR, the TCRdb table keeps only in-frame clones and is missing some. The table lists more than 1 million clones, around 78% of them singletons. The TCR sequence derives from a man younger than 35 in good health. Some clones in this sample may be carry-over from other donors' samples. What was sequenced was memory CD4+ T cells from PBMCs. The subset: CD45RA-negative fraction. This chain joins TRBV4-3 and TRBJ2-7; TRBD2 matches at 9 bases. CDR3 sequence: CASSQSSVSSGTIYEQYF. For the CDR3, the DNA is TGCGCCAGCAGCCAATCATCTGTCTCTAGCGGGACCATCTACGAGCAGTACTTC.